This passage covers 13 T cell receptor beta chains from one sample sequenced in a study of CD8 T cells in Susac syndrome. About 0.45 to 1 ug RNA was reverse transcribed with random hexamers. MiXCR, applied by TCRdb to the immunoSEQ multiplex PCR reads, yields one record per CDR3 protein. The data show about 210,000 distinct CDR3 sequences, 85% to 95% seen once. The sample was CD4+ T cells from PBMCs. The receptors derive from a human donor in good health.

This CDR3 is CASSFSGGVTNEQFF. In DNA, the CDR3 is TGTGCCAGCAGCTTTAGCGGGGGTGTTACAAATGAGCAGTTCTTC. The chain links TRBV7-7 to TRBJ2-1, with TRBD2 identical over 9 bases. Germline lookup yields CDR1 SSHAT and CDR2 FNYEAQ (reference sequence). V shed 3 bases and J 7 bases; nucleotides not matched to a gene: 7. The CDR3 is 15 amino acids.

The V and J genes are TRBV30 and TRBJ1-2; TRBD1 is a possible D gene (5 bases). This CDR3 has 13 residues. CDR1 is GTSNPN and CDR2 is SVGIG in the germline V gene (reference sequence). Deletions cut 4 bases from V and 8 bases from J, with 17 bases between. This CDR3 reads CAWIGRGTEGYTF. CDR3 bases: TGTGCCTGGATTGGGAGGGGAACGGAAGGCTACACCTTC.

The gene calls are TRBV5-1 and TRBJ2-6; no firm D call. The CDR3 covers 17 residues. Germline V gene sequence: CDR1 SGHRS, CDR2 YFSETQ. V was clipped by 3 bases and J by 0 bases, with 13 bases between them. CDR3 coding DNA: TGCGCCAGCAGCTCCTCCAGCTCCAGCTCTGGGGCCAACGTCCTGACTTTC. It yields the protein CASSSSSSSSGANVLTF.

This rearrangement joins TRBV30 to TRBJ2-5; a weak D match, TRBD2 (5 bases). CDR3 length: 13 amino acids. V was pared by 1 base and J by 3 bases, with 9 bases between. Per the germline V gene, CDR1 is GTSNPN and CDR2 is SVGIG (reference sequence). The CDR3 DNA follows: TGTGCCTGGAGTGGCGGGCTGAAAGAGACCCAGTACTTC. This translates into CAWSGGLKETQYF.

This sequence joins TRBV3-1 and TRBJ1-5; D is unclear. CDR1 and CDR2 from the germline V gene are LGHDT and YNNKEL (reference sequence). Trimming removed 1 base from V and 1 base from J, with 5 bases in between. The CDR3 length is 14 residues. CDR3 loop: CASSQGQSNQPQHF. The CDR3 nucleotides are TGTGCCAGCAGCCAAGGCCAAAGCAATCAGCCCCAGCATTTT.

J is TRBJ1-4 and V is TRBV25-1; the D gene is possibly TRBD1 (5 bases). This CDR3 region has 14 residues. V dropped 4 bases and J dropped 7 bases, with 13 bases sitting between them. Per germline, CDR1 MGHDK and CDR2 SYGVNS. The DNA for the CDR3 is TGTGCCAGCAGTGTAGGTTGGACACCTGAAAAACTGTTTTTT. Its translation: CASSVGWTPEKLFF.

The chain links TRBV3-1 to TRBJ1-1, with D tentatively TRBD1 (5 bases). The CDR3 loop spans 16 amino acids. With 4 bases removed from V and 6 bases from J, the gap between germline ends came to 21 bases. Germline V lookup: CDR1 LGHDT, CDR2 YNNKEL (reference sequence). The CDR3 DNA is TGTGCCAGCAGCCGAAGGGGACTCCGAGGTGAAGCTGAAGCTTTCTTT. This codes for CASSRRGLRGEAEAFF.

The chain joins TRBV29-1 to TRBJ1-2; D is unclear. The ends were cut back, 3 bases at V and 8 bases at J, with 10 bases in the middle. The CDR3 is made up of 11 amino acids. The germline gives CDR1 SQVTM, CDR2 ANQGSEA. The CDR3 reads CSVETSPGYTF. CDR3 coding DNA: TGCAGCGTTGAGACCTCTCCGGGCTACACCTTC.

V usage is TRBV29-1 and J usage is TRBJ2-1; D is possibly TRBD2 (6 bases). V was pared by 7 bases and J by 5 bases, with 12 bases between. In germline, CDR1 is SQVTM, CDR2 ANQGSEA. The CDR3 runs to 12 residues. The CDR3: CSAAPGDNEQFF. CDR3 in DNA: TGCAGCGCCGCCCCGGGGGACAATGAGCAGTTCTTC.

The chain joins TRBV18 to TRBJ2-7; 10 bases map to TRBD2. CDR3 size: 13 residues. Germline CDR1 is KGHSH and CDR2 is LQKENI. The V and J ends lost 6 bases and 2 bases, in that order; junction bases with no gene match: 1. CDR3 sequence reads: CASSTSGPYEQYV. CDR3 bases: TGTGCCAGCTCGACTAGCGGGCCCTACGAGCAGTACGTC.

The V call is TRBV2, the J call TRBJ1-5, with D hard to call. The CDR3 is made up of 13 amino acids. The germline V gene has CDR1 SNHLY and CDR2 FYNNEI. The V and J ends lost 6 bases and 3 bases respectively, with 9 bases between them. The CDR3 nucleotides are TGTGCCAGCAGAGTGGGGTACAATCAGCCCCAGCATTTT. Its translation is CASRVGYNQPQHF.

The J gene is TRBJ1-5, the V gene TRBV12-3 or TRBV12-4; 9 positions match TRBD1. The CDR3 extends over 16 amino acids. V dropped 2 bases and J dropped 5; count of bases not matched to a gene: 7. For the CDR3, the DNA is TGTGCCAGCAGTTTATGGACAGGGGAAGGGGATCAGCCCCAGCATTTT. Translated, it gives CASSLWTGEGDQPQHF.

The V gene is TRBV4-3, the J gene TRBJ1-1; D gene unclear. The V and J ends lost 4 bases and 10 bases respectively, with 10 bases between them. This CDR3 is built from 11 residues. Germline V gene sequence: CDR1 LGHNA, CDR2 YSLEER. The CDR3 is CASSRGGPAFF. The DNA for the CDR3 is TGCGCCAGCAGCCGAGGTGGGCCAGCTTTCTTT.